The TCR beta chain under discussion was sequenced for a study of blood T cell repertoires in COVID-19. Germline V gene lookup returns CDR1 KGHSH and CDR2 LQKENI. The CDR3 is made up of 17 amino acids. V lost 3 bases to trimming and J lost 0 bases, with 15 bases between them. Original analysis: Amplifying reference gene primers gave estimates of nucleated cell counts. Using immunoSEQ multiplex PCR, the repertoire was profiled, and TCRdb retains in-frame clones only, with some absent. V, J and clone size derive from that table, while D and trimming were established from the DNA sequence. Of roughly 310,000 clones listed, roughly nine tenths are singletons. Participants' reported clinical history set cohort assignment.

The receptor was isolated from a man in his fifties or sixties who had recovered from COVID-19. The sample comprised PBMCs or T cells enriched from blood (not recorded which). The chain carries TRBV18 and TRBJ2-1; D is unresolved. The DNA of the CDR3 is TGTGCCAGCTCACCCCCCAAAAGCGCCATCTCCTACAATGAGCAGTTCTTC. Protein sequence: CASSPPKSAISYNEQFF.